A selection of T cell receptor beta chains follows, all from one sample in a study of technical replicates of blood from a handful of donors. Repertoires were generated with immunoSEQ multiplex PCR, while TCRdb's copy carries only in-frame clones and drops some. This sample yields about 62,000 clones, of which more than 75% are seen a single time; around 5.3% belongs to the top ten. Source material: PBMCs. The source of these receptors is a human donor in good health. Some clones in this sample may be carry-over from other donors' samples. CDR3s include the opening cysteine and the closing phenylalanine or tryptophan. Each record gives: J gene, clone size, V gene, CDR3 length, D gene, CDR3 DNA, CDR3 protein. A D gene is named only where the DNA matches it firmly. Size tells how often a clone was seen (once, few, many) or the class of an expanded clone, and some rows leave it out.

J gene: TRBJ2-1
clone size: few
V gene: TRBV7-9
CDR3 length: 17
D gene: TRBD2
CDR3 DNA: TGTGCCAGCAGCCCCCGCGGTTGGTGGGAGGGCGTCGGTGAGCAGTTCTTC
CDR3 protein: CASSPRGWWEGVGEQFF

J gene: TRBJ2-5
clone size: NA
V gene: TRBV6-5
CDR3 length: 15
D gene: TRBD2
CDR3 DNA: TGTGCCAGCAGTTCCGGGACTAGCCTAAAAGAGACCCAGTACTTC
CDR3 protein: CASSSGTSLKETQYF

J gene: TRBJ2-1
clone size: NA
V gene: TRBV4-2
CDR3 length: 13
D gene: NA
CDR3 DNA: TGTGCCAGCAGCCAAGTTTTGGGGGGGGGCCACTTCTTC
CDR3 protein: CASSQVLGGGHFF

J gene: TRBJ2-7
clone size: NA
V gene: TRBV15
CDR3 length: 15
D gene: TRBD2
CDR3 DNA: TGTGCCACCAGCCCAGGGACTAGCGGCTCCTACGAGCAGTACTTC
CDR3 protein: CATSPGTSGSYEQYF

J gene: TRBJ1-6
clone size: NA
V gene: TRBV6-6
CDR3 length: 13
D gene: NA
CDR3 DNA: TGTGCCAGCACTACCGGACTGATTTTTCCCCTCCACTTT
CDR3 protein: CASTTGLIFPLHF

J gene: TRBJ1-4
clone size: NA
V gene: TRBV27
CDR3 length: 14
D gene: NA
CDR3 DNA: TGTGCCAGCAGGAAGGGGCCAACTAATGAAAAACTGTTTTTT
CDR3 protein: CASRKGPTNEKLFF

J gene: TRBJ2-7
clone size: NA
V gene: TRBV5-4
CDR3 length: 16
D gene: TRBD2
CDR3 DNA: TGTGCCAGCAGCTTGGGATCGGCTAGCGGGAGGGAGCAGCAGTACTTC
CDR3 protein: CASSLGSASGREQQYF

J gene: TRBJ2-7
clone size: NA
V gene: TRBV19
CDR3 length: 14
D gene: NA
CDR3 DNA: TGTGCCAGTAGTATTGGACACACCTCCTACGAGCAGTACTTC
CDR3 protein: CASSIGHTSYEQYF

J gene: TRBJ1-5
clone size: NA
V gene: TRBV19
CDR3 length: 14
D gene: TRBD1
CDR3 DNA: TGTGCCACAGACAGGGATGGGAGCAATCAGCCCCAGCATTTT
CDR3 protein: CATDRDGSNQPQHF

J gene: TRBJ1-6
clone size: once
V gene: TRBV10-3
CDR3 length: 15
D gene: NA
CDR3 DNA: TGTGCCATCAGTGAGTCACGCAGTTTTAATTCACCCCTCCACTTT
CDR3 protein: CAISESRSFNSPLHF

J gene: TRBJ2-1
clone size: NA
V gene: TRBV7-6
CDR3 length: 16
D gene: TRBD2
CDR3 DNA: TGTGCCAGCAGCTTAAGCGTAGCGGGGGGCTACAATGAGCAGTTCTTC
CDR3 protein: CASSLSVAGGYNEQFF

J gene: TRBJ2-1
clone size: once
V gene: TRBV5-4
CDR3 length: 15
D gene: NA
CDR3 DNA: TGTGCCAGCCTGCGCGGCGGCACGGGCTACAATGAGCAGTTCTTC
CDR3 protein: CASLRGGTGYNEQFF

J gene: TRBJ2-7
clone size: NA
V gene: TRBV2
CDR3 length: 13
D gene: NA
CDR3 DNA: TGTGCCAGCAGTGTGCAGGGGCCCTACGAGCAGTACTTC
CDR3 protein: CASSVQGPYEQYF

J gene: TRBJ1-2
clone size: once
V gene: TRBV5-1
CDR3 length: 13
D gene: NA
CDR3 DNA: TGCGCCAGCAGCTTGGAGGGGCGAGATGGCTACACCTTC
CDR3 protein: CASSLEGRDGYTF

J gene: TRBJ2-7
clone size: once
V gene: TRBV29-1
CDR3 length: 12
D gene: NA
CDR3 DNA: TGCAGCGTGGGGCCTACCGCTATCGAGCAGTACTTC
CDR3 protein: CSVGPTAIEQYF

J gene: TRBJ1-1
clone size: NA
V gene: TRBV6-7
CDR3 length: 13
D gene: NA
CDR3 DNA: TGTGCCAGCAGTGGACGACAGGAACCAGAAGCTTTCTTT
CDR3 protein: CASSGRQEPEAFF

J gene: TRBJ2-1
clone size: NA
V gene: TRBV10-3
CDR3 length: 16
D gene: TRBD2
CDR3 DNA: TGTGCCATCAAATCAAGACTAGCGGGATACTACAATGAGCAGTTCTTC
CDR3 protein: CAIKSRLAGYYNEQFF

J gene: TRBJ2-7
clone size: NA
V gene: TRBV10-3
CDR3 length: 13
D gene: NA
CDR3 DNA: TGTGCCATCAGGGACAGATTGTCGTACGAGCAGTACTTC
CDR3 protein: CAIRDRLSYEQYF

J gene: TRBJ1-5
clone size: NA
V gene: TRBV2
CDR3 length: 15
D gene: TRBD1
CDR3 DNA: TGTGCCAGCAGTTTAGACAGGGGGGCAAATCAGCCCCAGCATTTT
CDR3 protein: CASSLDRGANQPQHF

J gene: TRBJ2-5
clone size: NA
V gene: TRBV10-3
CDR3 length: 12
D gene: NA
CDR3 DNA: TGTGCCATCAGTGTTAACCAAGAGACCCAGTACTTC
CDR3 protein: CAISVNQETQYF

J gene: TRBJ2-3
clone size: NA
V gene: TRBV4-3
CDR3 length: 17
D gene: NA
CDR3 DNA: TGCGCCAGCAGCCAAGTGTTTGGGGCCATGGGGACAGATACGCAGTATTTT
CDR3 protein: CASSQVFGAMGTDTQYF

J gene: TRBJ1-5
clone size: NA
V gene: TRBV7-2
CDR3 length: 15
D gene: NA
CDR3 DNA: TGTGCCAGCAGCTTAGCGCCCACGGCCGGGTCCGCCCAGCATTTT
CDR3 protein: CASSLAPTAGSAQHF

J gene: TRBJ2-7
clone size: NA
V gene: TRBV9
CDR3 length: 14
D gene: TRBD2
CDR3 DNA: TGTGCCAGCAGCGTGACTAGCGGAGCCTACGAGCAGTACTTC
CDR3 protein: CASSVTSGAYEQYF

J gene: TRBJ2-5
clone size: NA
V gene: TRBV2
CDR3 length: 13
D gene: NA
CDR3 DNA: TGTGCCAGCAGGCCCGGGACAAAAGAGACCCAGTACTTC
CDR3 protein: CASRPGTKETQYF

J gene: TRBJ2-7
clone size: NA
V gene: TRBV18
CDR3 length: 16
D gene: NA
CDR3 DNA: TGTGCCAGCTCACCGGCTAGCTCCTATCGGCCCTACGAGCAGTACTTC
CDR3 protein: CASSPASSYRPYEQYF

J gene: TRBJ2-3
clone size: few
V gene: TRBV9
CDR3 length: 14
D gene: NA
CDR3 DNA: TGTGCCAGCAGCGGCCGGGACTCCCGGGATACGCAGTATTTT
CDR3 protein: CASSGRDSRDTQYF

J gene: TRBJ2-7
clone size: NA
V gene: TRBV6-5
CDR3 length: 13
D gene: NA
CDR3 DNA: TGTGCCAGCAGACAGGCCTACCCCTACGAGCAGTACTTC
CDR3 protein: CASRQAYPYEQYF

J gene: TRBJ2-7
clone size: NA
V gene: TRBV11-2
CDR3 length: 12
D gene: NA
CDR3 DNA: TGTGCCAGCAGGTGGGGGCCTCTCGAGCAGTACTTC
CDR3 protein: CASRWGPLEQYF

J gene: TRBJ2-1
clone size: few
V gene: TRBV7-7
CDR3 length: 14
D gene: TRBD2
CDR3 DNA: TGTGCCAGCAGCCCGAGCGGGGGGGCCCATGAGCAGTTCTTC
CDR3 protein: CASSPSGGAHEQFF

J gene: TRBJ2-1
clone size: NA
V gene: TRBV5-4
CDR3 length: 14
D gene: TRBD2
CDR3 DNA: TGTGCCATAAGATCAGCGGGAGGGCCAGATGAGCAGTTCTTC
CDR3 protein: CAIRSAGGPDEQFF

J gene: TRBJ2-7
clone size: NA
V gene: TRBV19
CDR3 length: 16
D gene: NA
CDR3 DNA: TGTGCCAGTAGTATGTACGGCGGGGATTTCTCCTACGAGCAGTACTTC
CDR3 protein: CASSMYGGDFSYEQYF

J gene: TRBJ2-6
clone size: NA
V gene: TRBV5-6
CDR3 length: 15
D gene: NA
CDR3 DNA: TGTGCCAGCAGCCATTACAGCTCTGGGGCCAACGTCCTGACTTTC
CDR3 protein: CASSHYSSGANVLTF

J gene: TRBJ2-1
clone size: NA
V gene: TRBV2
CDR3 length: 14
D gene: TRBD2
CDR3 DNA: TGTGCCAGCATGTCCCAGGGACTAGCGGGAATCCCGTTCTTC
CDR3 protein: CASMSQGLAGIPFF

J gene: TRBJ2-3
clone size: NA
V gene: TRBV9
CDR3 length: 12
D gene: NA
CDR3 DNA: TGTGCCAGCAGCGCCTACACAGATACGCAGTATTTT
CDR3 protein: CASSAYTDTQYF

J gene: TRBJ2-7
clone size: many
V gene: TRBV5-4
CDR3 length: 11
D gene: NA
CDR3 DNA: TGTGCCAGCGGTAACAGGGACGAGCAGTACTTC
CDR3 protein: CASGNRDEQYF

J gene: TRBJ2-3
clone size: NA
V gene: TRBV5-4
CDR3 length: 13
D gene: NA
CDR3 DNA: TGTGCCAGCAGCAGGGACTCGGACGGTACGCAGTATTTT
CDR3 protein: CASSRDSDGTQYF

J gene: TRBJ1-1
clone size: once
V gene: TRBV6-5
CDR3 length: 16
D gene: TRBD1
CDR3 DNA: TGTGCCAGCAGTTACTCGGGCGGACAGGGGGCTGCTCGGGCTTTCTTT
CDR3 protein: CASSYSGGQGAARAFF

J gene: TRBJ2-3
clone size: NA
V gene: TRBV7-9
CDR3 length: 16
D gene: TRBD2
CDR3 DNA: TGTGCCAGCAGCCCCTGGGGACTAGCGTTAGGAGATACGCAGTATTTT
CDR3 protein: CASSPWGLALGDTQYF

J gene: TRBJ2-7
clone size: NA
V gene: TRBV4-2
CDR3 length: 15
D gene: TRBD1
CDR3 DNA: TGTGCCAGCAGCCAAGCTAGTGACAGGGTTAGGGAGCAGTACTTC
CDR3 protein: CASSQASDRVREQYF

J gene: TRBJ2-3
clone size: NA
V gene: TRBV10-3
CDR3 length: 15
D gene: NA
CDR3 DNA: TGTGCCATCAGTGAGTCGACCGGGAGAACAGATACGCAGTATTTT
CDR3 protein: CAISESTGRTDTQYF

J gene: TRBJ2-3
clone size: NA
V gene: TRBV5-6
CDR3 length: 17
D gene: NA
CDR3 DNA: TGTGCCAGCAGCAGGAGGACCGAACGGCAGGGCACAGATACGCAGTATTTT
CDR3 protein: CASSRRTERQGTDTQYF

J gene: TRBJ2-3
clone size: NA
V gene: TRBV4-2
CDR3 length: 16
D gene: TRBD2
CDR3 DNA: TGTGCCAGCAGCCCAGGGGGGACTAGCGGGGGCAAGAAGCAGTATTTT
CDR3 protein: CASSPGGTSGGKKQYF

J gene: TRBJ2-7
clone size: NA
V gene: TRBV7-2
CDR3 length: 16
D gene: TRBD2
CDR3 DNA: TGTGCCAGCAGCGAGGGACTAGCGGGGGTAGGGTACGAGCAGTACTTC
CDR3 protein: CASSEGLAGVGYEQYF

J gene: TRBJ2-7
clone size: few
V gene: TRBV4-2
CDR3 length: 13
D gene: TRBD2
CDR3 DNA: TGTGCCAGCAGCCAAGCTAGCGGGAGGGAACAGTACTTC
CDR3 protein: CASSQASGREQYF

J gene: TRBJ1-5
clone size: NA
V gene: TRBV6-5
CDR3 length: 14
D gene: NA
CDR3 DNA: TGTGCCAGCAGAAACGGGGGGGGGAATCAGCCCCAGCATTTT
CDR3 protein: CASRNGGGNQPQHF

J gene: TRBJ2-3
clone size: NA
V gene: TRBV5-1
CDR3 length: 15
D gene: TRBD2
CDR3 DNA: TGCGCCAGCAGCTCCACCGGGACTAACACAGATACGCAGTATTTT
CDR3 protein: CASSSTGTNTDTQYF

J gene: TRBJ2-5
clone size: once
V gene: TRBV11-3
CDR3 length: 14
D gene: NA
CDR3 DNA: TGTGCCAGCAGCCGGAGCGGGTTAGAAGAGACCCAGTACTTC
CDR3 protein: CASSRSGLEETQYF

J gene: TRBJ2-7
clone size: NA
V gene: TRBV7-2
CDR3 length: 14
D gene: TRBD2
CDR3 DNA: TGTGCCAGCAGCGGAACTAGCGGCTCCTACGAGCAGTACTTC
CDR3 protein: CASSGTSGSYEQYF

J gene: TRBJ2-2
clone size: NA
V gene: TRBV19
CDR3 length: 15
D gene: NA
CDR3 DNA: TGTGCCAGTAGTATCCTCTTAAGGGGCACCGGGGAGCTGTTTTTT
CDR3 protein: CASSILLRGTGELFF

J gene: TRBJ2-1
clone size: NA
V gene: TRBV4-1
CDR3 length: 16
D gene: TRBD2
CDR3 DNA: TGCGCCAGCAGCTCACAAGCGGGGACCACTTACAATGAGCAGTTCTTC
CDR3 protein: CASSSQAGTTYNEQFF

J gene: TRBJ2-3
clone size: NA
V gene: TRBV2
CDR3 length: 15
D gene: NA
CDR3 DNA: TGTGCCAGCAGTGGTCAGGGGATCGGCACAGATACGCAGTATTTT
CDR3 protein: CASSGQGIGTDTQYF

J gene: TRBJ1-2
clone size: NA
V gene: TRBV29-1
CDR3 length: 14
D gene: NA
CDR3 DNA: TGCAGCGTTGAAGATCGGCGGCGAACGGGTGGCTACACCTTC
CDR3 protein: CSVEDRRRTGGYTF

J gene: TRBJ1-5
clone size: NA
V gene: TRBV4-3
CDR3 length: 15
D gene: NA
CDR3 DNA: TGCGCCAGCAGCCAAGATTGGGGGGGTTATCAGCCCCAGCATTTT
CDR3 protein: CASSQDWGGYQPQHF

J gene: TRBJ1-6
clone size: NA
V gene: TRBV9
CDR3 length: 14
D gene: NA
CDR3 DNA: TGTGCCAGCAGCGTGACCTACAGGGCCCAGTCCCTCCACTTT
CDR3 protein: CASSVTYRAQSLHF